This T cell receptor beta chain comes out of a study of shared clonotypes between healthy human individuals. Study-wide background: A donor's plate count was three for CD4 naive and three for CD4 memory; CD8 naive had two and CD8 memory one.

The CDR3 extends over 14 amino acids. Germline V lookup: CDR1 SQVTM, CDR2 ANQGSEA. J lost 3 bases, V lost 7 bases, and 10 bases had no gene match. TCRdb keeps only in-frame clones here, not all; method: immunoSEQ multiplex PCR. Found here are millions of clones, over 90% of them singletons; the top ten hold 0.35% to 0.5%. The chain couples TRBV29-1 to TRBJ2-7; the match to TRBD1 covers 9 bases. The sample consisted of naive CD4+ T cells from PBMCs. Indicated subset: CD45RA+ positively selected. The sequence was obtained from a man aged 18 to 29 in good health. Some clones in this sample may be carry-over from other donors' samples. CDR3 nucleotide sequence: TGCAGCGCCGGGACAGGGAGGGGGGACTACGAGCAGTACTTC. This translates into CSAGTGRGDYEQYF.